The next 28 T cell receptor beta chains were all read from a single sample in a study of T cells in Graves' hyperthyroidism and ophthalmopathy. RNA transcripts provided the source from which TCR beta CDR3 regions were amplified. First-round RT-PCR targeting the TCR CDR3 was performed with the HTBI primer set. TCRdb re-called the multiplex PCR reads with MiXCR, one entry per CDR3 protein. The table includes under 400,000 distinct CDR3 sequences, over 12% detected once. Sequencing was carried out using blood. The receptors were gathered from a woman aged 55-75 years with Graves' ophthalmopathy.

The chain has TRBV7-9 and TRBJ1-6, with 7 bases identical to TRBD1. The germline CDR1 and CDR2 sequences are SEHNR and FQNEAQ (reference sequence). CDR3 length: 16 residues. V gave up 8 bases and J gave up 2 bases; unmatched junction bases: 9. CDR3 bases: TGTGCCAGCGGAGAAAGGGGGCTTCCCTATAATTCACCCCTCCACTTT. Its translation: CASGERGLPYNSPLHF.

This clonotype has ten or more counts. This chain joins TRBV3-1 and TRBJ2-3; D is perhaps TRBD2 (6 bases). The CDR3 is 15 amino acids. CDR1 is LGHDT and CDR2 is YNNKEL in the germline V gene (reference sequence). The V gene lost 1 base and the J gene lost 1 base, with 9 bases spanning the gap. This chain's CDR3 is CASSQGDLRTDTQYF. In DNA, the CDR3 is TGTGCCAGCAGCCAAGGGGACTTACGCACAGATACGCAGTATTTT.

This clonotype was recorded many times. The rearrangement joins TRBV30 to TRBJ2-7; 8 bases agree with TRBD1. CDR1 is GTSNPN, CDR2 SVGIG, per germline (reference sequence). V dropped 0 bases and J dropped 6; count of bases not matched to a gene: 4. CDR3 length: 13 residues. CDR3 amino acids: CAWSVGQGTEQYF. DNA of the CDR3: TGTGCCTGGAGTGTCGGACAGGGTACCGAGCAGTACTTC. Based on the CDR3 plus reference TRBV30 and TRBJ2-7, the full variable domain is SQTIHQWPATLVQPVGSPLSLECTVEGTSNPNLYWYRQAAGRGLQLLFYSVGIGQISSEVPQNLSASRPQDRQFILSSKKLLLSDSGFYLCAWSVGQGTEQYFGPGTRLTVT.

V and J are TRBV19 and TRBJ1-4, with 10 bases matching TRBD1. This CDR3 spans 14 amino acids. CDR1 and CDR2 (germline): LNHDA, SQIVND (reference sequence). Trimming at V came to 9 bases and at J to 5 bases, leaving 6 bases not matched to a gene. The CDR3 spells CASRDRGPNEKLFF. Written as DNA, the CDR3 is TGTGCCAGCCGCGACAGGGGGCCCAATGAAAAACTGTTTTTT.

This chain connects TRBV20-1 to TRBJ2-7; D gene ambiguous. CDR3 size: 13 residues. Germline V gene sequence: CDR1 DFQATT, CDR2 SNEGSKA (reference sequence). V was cut by 4 bases and J by 5 bases, with 15 bases left in between. The CDR3, as DNA: TGCAGTGCTAAAGTGTCGGGCAGGAACGAGCAGTACTTC. This encodes CSAKVSGRNEQYF.

This clonotype was found many times. J is TRBJ2-5 and V is TRBV3-1, with a weak D call TRBD1 (5 bases). Looked up from germline, CDR1 is LGHDT and CDR2 is YNNKEL (reference sequence). V was shortened by 2 bases and J by 4 bases, with 11 bases between the two germline ends. The CDR3 is 14 amino acids. The CDR3 loop reads CASSQIAGSETQYF. The CDR3 DNA is TGTGCCAGCAGCCAAATTGCAGGGTCAGAGACCCAGTACTTC.

Remarks on this clonotype: It may be a read error: a sequence one base away is much more abundant. In nucleotides, the CDR3 is TGTGCCACCGGGGGGGCAAGTAATCAGCCCCAGCATTTT. Translating gives CATGGASNQPQHF. V and J are TRBV30 and TRBJ1-5, with a tentative D call TRBD1 (6 bases). Trimming pared 8 bases from V and 4 bases from J, leaving 15 bases between. The germline V gene encodes CDR1 GTSNPN and CDR2 SVGIG (reference sequence). The CDR3 contains 13 residues.

The table lists this clonotype with many counts. The CDR3 DNA reads as TGTGCCAGCTCAAGGCGGGGGGCGGGCACTGAAGCTTTCTTT. This sequence encodes CASSRRGAGTEAFF. This chain uses TRBV18 with TRBJ1-1; weak D call: TRBD1 (6 bases). Trimming left V 5 bases short and J 4 bases short, with 14 bases between. This CDR3 has 14 amino acids. Germline V CDR1 and CDR2: KGHSH, LQKENI.

There are many counts of this clonotype. The V and J genes are TRBV28 and TRBJ2-3, with D perhaps TRBD2 (5 bases). V was shortened by 1 base and J by 7 bases, with 12 bases between the two germline ends. The germline CDR1 and CDR2 sequences are MDHEN and SYDVKM. CDR3 size: 14 residues. CDR3 bases: TGTGCCAGCAGTTTATCTGGGAGTCGCAATACGCAGTATTTT. It translates to CASSLSGSRNTQYF.

This clonotype was recorded at least ten times. This chain links TRBV3-1 with TRBJ2-5; 9 nucleotides line up with TRBD1. CDR1 is LGHDT, CDR2 YNNKEL, per germline (reference sequence). The CDR3 extends over 14 amino acids. The ends lost 6 bases at V and 4 bases at J; junction bases unmatched: 6. The CDR3 spells CASRGTGMGETQYF. Written as DNA, the CDR3 is TGTGCCAGCAGGGGGACAGGGATGGGAGAGACCCAGTACTTC.

The chain recombines TRBV19 with TRBJ1-5, with D uncertain. Trimming removed 1 base from V and 1 base from J, with 5 bases in between. The CDR3 has 14 amino acids. The germline gives CDR1 LNHDA, CDR2 SQIVND (reference sequence). In DNA, the CDR3 is TGTGCCAGTAGTATAGCCGTGAGCAATCAGCCCCAGCATTTT. It specifies CASSIAVSNQPQHF.

The sample holds many counts of this clonotype. V usage is TRBV20-1 and J usage is TRBJ2-3; D is tentatively TRBD1 or TRBD2 (5 bases each). Deletions cut 0 bases from V and 2 bases from J, with 12 bases between. The CDR3 covers 15 residues. In germline, CDR1 is DFQATT, CDR2 SNEGSKA (reference sequence). CDR3 protein: CSARDMGTNTDTQYF. DNA of the CDR3: TGCAGTGCTAGAGATATGGGGACCAACACAGATACGCAGTATTTT.

This chain joins TRBV19 and TRBJ2-7; 9 nucleotides agree with TRBD1. This CDR3 has 15 residues. Trimming cost V 4 bases and J 0 bases; bases outside gene matches: 4. CDR1 is LNHDA, CDR2 SQIVND, per germline (reference sequence). The CDR3 nucleotides are TGTGCCAGTAGTAGAGGGACAGGGAGCTCCTACGAGCAGTACTTC. Translation: CASSRGTGSSYEQYF. Full variable domain (remainder filled in from reference TRBV19 and TRBJ2-7): DGGITQSPKYLFRKEGQNVTLSCEQNLNHDAMYWYRQDPGQGLRLIYYSQIVNDFQKGDIAEGYSVSREKKESFPLTVTSAQKNPTAFYLCASSRGTGSSYEQYFGPGTRLTVT.

With respect to this clonotype: A clone one base away is much larger, so this may be a read error. The chain carries TRBV20-1 and TRBJ2-2; 9 positions match TRBD2. CDR3 size: 14 residues. Germline CDR1 and CDR2: DFQATT and SNEGSKA (reference sequence). V trimming: 2 bases; J trimming: 7 bases; junction bases outside the gene matches: 5. This CDR3 is CSARLAGAIGELFF. CDR3 nucleotides: TGCAGTGCTAGATTAGCGGGAGCAATCGGGGAGCTGTTTTTT.

This clonotype has a count of ten or more. The genes are TRBV5-4 and TRBJ2-5; the D gene could be TRBD1 or TRBD2 (5 bases each). V was cut by 2 bases and J by 5 bases, with 16 bases left in between. The germline CDR1 and CDR2 sequences are SGHNT and YYREEE (reference sequence). The CDR3 runs 15 residues. The CDR3 nucleotides are TGTGCCAGCAGCTTACCGGGACGAAAGTGGGAGACCCAGTACTTC. It encodes CASSLPGRKWETQYF.

This clonotype was observed a handful of times. The rearrangement joins TRBV6-1 to TRBJ2-1; D remains ambiguous. The V gene's germline CDR1 is MNHNS and CDR2 SASEGT. V was cut by 8 bases and J by 4 bases, with 15 bases left in between. CDR3 length equals 14 residues. CDR3 nucleotides: TGTGCCAGCGGTTGGCATTCCACTTACAATGAGCAGTTCTTC. Translation: CASGWHSTYNEQFF.

This clonotype was seen repeatedly, ten times or more. V usage is TRBV15 and J usage is TRBJ1-1; D is perhaps TRBD1 (6 bases). The CDR3 is 16 amino acids. Germline V gives CDR1 LNHNV, CDR2 YYDKDF (reference sequence). Trimming removed 1 base from V and 4 bases from J, with 16 bases in between. The CDR3 DNA is TGTGCCACCAGCAGAGGGGGGGGCGGGGCGACCACTGAAGCTTTCTTT. This sequence encodes CATSRGGGGATTEAFF. Combining the CDR3 with reference TRBV15 and TRBJ1-1 gives the whole variable domain DAMVIQNPRYQVTQFGKPVTLSCSQTLNHNVMYWYQQKSSQAPKLLFHYYDKDFNNEADTPDNFQSRRPNTSFCFLDIRSPGLGDTAMYLCATSRGGGGATTEAFFGQGTRLTVV.

This clonotype was recorded only once. The genes are TRBV3-1 and TRBJ2-2; 10 bases match TRBD2. The CDR3 length is 19 residues. Per germline, CDR1 LGHDT and CDR2 YNNKEL (reference sequence). With 8 bases clipped from V and 0 bases from J, the junction kept 15 bases outside the gene matches. The CDR3: CASQGARGLARTNTGELFF. CDR3 DNA sequence: TGTGCCAGCCAGGGTGCGAGGGGACTAGCGAGGACGAACACCGGGGAGCTGTTTTTT. Drawing the rest from reference TRBV3-1 and TRBJ2-2, the complete variable domain is DTAVSQTPKYLVTQMGNDKSIKCEQNLGHDTMYWYKQDSKKFLKIMFSYNNKELIINETVPNRFSPKSPDKAHLNLHINSLELGDSAVYFCASQGARGLARTNTGELFFGEGSRLTVL.

The chain carries TRBV6-2 or TRBV6-3 and TRBJ2-7; 7 bases are a match to TRBD2. This CDR3 is built from 16 residues. V dropped 7 bases and J dropped 9; count of bases not matched to a gene: 21. In germline, CDR1 is MNHEY, CDR2 SVGEGT. The CDR3 DNA follows: TGTGCCAGCACCACCGCCAGGGCTAGCGGCGCCCAGGTGCAGTACTTC. Translated: CASTTARASGAQVQYF.

The chain is built from TRBV6-1 and TRBJ2-3, with D perhaps matching TRBD2 (6 bases). Germline V gene lookup returns CDR1 MNHNS and CDR2 SASEGT. This CDR3 is built from 16 residues. V shed 1 base and J shed 3 bases, with 14 bases lying between them. The DNA of the CDR3 is TGTGCCAGCAGTGAAGGAAGATTAGCGGCGACAGATACGCAGTATTTT. Translating it yields CASSEGRLAATDTQYF.

Ten or more counts support this clonotype. V and J are TRBV5-1 and TRBJ2-1; D is possibly TRBD1 (6 bases). Germline lookup yields CDR1 SGHRS and CDR2 YFSETQ. This CDR3 spans 13 amino acids. The V end lost 2 bases, the J end lost 4 bases, and 7 bases lay between the germline ends. The CDR3 spells CASSFGQYNEQFF. In nucleotides, the CDR3 is TGCGCCAGCAGCTTCGGACAGTACAATGAGCAGTTCTTC.

In its sample, this clonotype was seen many times. The gene calls are TRBV5-1 and TRBJ2-1; 9 nucleotides line up with TRBD2. This CDR3 contains 15 residues. The germline gives CDR1 SGHRS, CDR2 YFSETQ. V was pared by 4 bases and J by 6 bases, with 8 bases of the junction left unmatched. The CDR3 sequence is CASSPIAGVRNEQFF. In DNA form, the CDR3 reads TGCGCCAGCAGCCCGATAGCGGGAGTTCGCAATGAGCAGTTCTTC.

This chain uses TRBV6-2 or TRBV6-3 with TRBJ2-2; D possibly corresponds to TRBD2 (5 bases). The CDR3 is made up of 17 amino acids. The germline V gene has CDR1 MNHEY and CDR2 SVGEGT. V dropped 4 bases and J dropped 0 bases, with 15 bases sitting between them. CDR3 region: CASSSLGVVANTGELFF. CDR3 sequence (DNA): TGTGCCAGCAGTTCCCTCGGGGTAGTTGCGAACACCGGGGAGCTGTTTTTT.

In its sample, this clonotype was seen once. This chain joins TRBV7-6 and TRBJ2-7; 11 bases align to TRBD2. This CDR3 has 16 amino acids. V was clipped by 5 bases and J by 6 bases; unmatched bases: 12. Germline CDR1 SGHVS, CDR2 FNYEAQ. CDR3 amino acids: CASSPTTSGIVGEQYF. The CDR3 coding sequence is TGTGCCAGCAGCCCAACGACTAGCGGGATTGTGGGCGAGCAGTACTTC.

This clonotype was seen ten or more times. The chain joins TRBV20-1 to TRBJ2-1; D not certain. Germline CDR1 is DFQATT and CDR2 is SNEGSKA (reference sequence). This CDR3 has 12 amino acids. Between the trimmed V and J ends, which lost 3 bases and 4 bases, there was a span of 7 bases. In nucleotides, the CDR3 is TGCAGTGCTAGCCGCAGTTACAATGAGCAGTTCTTC. Its protein product is CSASRSYNEQFF.

This clonotype was found many times. This chain's CDR3 is CASSEALTGNYEQYF. For the CDR3, the DNA is TGTGCCAGCAGTGAAGCCCTAACAGGGAACTACGAGCAGTACTTC. The chain links TRBV2 to TRBJ2-7; a possible D gene is TRBD1 (6 bases). V was shortened by 0 bases and J by 3 bases, with 12 bases between the two germline ends. Per the germline V gene, CDR1 is SNHLY and CDR2 is FYNNEI. The CDR3 spans 15 residues.

This clonotype was recorded at least ten times. This chain links TRBV20-1 with TRBJ2-1, with D uncertain. V lost 0 bases to trimming and J lost 6 bases, with 6 bases between them. The germline gives CDR1 DFQATT, CDR2 SNEGSKA (reference sequence). The CDR3 has 12 residues. CDR3 nucleotide sequence: TGCAGTGCTAGAGATGATGGCAATGAGCAGTTCTTC. Its translation is CSARDDGNEQFF.

This clonotype was seen at least ten times. The chain is built from TRBV7-9 and TRBJ1-3, with D unclear. The V and J ends lost 8 bases and 1 base respectively, with 9 bases between them. This CDR3 has 13 amino acids. Germline V lookup: CDR1 SEHNR, CDR2 FQNEAQ (reference sequence). The CDR3, as DNA: TGTGCCAGCGGGCCTATTTCTGGAAACACCATATATTTT. Amino acid sequence: CASGPISGNTIYF.